This T cell receptor beta chain was identified in a study of blood T cell repertoires in COVID-19. Study-level background: The study drew acute and convalescent COVID-19 samples from the United States, Italy and Spain. The analysed material was cDNA or gDNA that came from T cells, B-cell-depleted T cells, or PBMCs.

This CDR3 is 13 amino acids long. The V gene lost 6 bases and the J gene lost 3 bases, with 12 bases spanning the gap. Germline CDR1 SNHLY, CDR2 FYNNEI. As originally analysed: Estimation of nucleated cell counts relied on the amplification of reference gene primers. The assay was immunoSEQ multiplex PCR, and TCRdb's table has in-frame clones only and misses some. For V, J and clone size, that table is used; D and trimming come from the DNA. The sample consists of over 110,000 clones, under 80% of them appearing once. The chain joins TRBV2 to TRBJ2-7; perhaps TRBD1 as D (5 bases). This sequence originates from a man older than 75 with acute or convalescent COVID-19. The sequenced sample consisted of peripheral blood. This CDR3 is CASRGLTDYEQYF. The DNA of the CDR3 is TGTGCCAGCAGAGGGTTGACAGACTACGAGCAGTACTTC.